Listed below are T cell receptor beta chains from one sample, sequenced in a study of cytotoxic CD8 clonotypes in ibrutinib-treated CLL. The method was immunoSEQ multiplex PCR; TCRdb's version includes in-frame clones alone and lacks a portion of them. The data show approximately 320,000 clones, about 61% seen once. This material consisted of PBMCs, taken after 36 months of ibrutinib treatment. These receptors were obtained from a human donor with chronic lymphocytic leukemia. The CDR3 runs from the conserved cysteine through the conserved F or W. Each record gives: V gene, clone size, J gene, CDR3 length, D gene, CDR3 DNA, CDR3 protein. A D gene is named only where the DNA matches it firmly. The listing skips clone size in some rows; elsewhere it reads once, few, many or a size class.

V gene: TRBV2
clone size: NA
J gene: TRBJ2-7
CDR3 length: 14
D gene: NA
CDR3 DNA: TGTGCCAGCAGTGAACTTGGATTAACCTACGAGCAGTACTTC
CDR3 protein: CASSELGLTYEQYF

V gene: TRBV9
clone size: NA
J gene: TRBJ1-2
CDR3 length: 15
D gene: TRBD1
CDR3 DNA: TGTGCCAGCAGCGCCACCGGGACAGGCCTCTTTGGCTACACCTTC
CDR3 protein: CASSATGTGLFGYTF

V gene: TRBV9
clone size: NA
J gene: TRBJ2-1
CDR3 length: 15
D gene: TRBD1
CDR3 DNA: TGTGCCAGCAGCGCGGACAGGGCTCTCTACAATGAGCAGTTCTTC
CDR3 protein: CASSADRALYNEQFF

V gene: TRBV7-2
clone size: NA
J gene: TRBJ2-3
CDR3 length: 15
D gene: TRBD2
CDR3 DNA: TGTGCCAGCAGCCCCGCCGGCGGGGGGGCAGATACGCAGTATTTT
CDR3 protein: CASSPAGGGADTQYF

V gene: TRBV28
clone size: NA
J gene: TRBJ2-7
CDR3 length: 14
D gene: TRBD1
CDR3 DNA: TGTGCCAGCAGTGGGACAGGGGGTTACTACGAGCAGTACTTC
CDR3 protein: CASSGTGGYYEQYF

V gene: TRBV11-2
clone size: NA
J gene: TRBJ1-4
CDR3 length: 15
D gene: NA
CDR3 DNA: TGTGCCAGCAGCCAGGGAAGTGCAACTAATGAAAAACTGTTTTTT
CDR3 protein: CASSQGSATNEKLFF

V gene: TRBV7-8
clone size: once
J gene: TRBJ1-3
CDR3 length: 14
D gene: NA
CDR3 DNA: TGTGCCAGCAGCTTAGTACGGGAAGGAAACACCATATATTTT
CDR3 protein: CASSLVREGNTIYF

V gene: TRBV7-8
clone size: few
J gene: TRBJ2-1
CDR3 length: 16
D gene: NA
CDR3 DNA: TGTGCCAGCAGCGCAGACGACACCCAGCTGAGGAATGAGCAGTTCTTC
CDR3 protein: CASSADDTQLRNEQFF

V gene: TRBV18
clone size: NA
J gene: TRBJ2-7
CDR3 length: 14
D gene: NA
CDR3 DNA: TGTGCCAGCTCACCACCGCAACAAGACTACGAGCAGTACTTC
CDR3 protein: CASSPPQQDYEQYF

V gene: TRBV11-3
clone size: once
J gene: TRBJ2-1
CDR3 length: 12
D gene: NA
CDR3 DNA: TGTGCCAGCAGCATTACGAGTGGAGGGCAGTTCTTC
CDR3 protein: CASSITSGGQFF

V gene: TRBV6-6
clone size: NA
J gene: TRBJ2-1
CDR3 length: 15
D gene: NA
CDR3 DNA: TGTGCCAGCAGTTACGTCCAGGGTTACTACAATGAGCAGTTCTTC
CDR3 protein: CASSYVQGYYNEQFF

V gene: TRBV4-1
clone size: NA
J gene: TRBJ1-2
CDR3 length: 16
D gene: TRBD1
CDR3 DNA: TGCGCCAGCAGCCAAGGACAGGGGGCGCGGGTTTATGGCTACACCTTC
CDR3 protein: CASSQGQGARVYGYTF

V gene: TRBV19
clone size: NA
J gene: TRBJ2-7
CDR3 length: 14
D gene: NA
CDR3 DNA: TGTGCCAGTAGTCACACGGACAGATCCTACGAGCAGTACTTC
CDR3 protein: CASSHTDRSYEQYF

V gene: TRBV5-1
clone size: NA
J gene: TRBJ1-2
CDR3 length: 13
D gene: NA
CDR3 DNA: TGCGCCAGCAGCTTGGAAGGACGCTATGGCTACACCTTC
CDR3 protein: CASSLEGRYGYTF

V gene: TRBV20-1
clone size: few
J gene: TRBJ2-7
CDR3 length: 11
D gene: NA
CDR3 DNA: TGCAGTGCTAGAGATTCGTCGGGAGAGTACTTC
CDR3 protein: CSARDSSGEYF

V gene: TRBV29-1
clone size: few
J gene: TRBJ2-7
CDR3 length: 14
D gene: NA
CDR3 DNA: TGCAGCGTTGAAGAGCCGACACAGACCTACGAGCAGTACTTC
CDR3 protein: CSVEEPTQTYEQYF

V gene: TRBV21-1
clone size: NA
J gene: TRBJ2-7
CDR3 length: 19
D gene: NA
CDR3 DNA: TGTGCCAGCAGCAAATTTTGGACAGGGCGGTTTTTGGAAGATCACGAGCAGTACTTC
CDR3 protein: CASSKFWTGRFLEDHEQYF

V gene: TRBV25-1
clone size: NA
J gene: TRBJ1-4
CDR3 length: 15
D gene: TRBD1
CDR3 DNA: TGTGCCAGCAGTGAATGGACAGGGGCCTTGGAAAAACTGTTTTTT
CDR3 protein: CASSEWTGALEKLFF

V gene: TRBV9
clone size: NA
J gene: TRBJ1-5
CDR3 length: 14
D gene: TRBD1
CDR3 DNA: TGTGCCAGCAGCGCGACAGGGGACAATCAGCCCCAGCATTTT
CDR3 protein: CASSATGDNQPQHF

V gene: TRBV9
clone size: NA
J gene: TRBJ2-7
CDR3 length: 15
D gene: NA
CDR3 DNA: TGTGCCAGCAGCGTAGGGAGGGAGACTTCCTACGAGCAGTACTTC
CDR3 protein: CASSVGRETSYEQYF

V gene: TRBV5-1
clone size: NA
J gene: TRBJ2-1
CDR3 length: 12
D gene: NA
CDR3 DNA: TGCGCCAGCAGCCCGGAAGGTTATGGATGGTTCTTC
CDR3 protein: CASSPEGYGWFF

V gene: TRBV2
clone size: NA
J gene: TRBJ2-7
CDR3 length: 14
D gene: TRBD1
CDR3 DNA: TGTGCCAGCAGGGACGACAGGGGTTCCTACGAGCAGTACTTC
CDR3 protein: CASRDDRGSYEQYF

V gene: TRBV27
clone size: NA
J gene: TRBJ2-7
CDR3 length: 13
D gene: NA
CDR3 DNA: TGTGCCAGCAGTTTATATCCAGTAGGCGAGCAGTACTTC
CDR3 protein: CASSLYPVGEQYF

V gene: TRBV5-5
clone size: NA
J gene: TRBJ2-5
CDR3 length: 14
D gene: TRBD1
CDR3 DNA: TGTGCCAGCAGCCGACAGGGGGGACGTGAGACCCAGTACTTC
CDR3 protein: CASSRQGGRETQYF

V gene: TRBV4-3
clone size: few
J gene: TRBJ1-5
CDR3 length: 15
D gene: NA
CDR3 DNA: TGCGCCAGCAGCCAAGGGGGGGGTGGCAATCAGCCCCAGCATTTT
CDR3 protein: CASSQGGGGNQPQHF

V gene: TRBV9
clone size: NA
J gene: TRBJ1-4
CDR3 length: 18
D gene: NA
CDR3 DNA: TGTGCCAGCAGCGTTTTGGGAGGAAAGGGTGAGACTAATGAAAAACTGTTTTTT
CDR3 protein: CASSVLGGKGETNEKLFF

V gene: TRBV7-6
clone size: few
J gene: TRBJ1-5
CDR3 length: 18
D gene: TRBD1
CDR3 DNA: TGTGCCAGCAGCTTAGACGGGACAGGGATGTTAAGCAATCAGCCCCAGCATTTT
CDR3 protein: CASSLDGTGMLSNQPQHF

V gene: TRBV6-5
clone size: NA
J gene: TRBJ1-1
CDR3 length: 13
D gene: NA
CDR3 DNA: TGTGCCAGCAAAATGTACACGAACACTGAAGCTTTCTTT
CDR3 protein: CASKMYTNTEAFF

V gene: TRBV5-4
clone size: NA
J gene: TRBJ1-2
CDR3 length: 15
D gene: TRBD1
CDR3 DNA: TGTGCCAGCAGCCACAACAGGGGATTTAACTATGGCTACACCTTC
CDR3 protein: CASSHNRGFNYGYTF

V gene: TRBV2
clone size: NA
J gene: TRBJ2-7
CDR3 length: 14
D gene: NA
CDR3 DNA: TGTGCCAGCAGTGAGGTTCAGGGCCTCTACGAGCAGTACTTC
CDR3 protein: CASSEVQGLYEQYF

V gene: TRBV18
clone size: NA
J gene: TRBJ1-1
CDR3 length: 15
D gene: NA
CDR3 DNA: TGTGCCAGCTCACCAAACGGAGACGCGAACACTGAAGCTTTCTTT
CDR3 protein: CASSPNGDANTEAFF

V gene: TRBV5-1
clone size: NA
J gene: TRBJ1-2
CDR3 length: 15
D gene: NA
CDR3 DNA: TGCGCCAGCAGCTTGTGGCCAGGGGAGGACTATGGCTACACCTTC
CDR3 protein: CASSLWPGEDYGYTF

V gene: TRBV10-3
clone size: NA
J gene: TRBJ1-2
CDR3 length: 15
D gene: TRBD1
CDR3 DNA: TGTGCCATCAGTGAGTCGGACAGGGCGAACTATGGCTACACCTTC
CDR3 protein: CAISESDRANYGYTF

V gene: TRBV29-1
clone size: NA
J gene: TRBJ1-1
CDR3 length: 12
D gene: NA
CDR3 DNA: TGCAGCGTTGGGAGGTCCGGCGCTGAAGCTTTCTTT
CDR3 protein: CSVGRSGAEAFF

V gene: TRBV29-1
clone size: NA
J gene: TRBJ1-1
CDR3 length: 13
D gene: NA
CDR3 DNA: TGCAGCGTTGATCAGGGGCCGGCCACTGAAGCTTTCTTT
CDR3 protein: CSVDQGPATEAFF

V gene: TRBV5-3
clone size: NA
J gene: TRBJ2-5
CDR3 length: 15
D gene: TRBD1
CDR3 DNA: TGTGCCAGAAGCACCCCGACAGGGGCAAGGGAGACCCAGTACTTC
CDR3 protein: CARSTPTGARETQYF

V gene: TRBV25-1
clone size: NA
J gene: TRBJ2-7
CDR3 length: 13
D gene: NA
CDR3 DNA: TGTGCCAGCAGTGAACAGACAGTATACGAGCAGTACTTC
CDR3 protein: CASSEQTVYEQYF

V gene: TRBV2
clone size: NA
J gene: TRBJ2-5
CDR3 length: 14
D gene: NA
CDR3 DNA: TGTGCCAGCAGGGGGATAGCGGCCCAAGAGACCCAGTACTTC
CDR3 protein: CASRGIAAQETQYF

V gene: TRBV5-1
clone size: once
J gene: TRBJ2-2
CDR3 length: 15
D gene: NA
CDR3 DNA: TGCGCCAGCAGCTTGGCGTCAGGGAAGTACGGGGAGCTGTTTTTT
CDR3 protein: CASSLASGKYGELFF

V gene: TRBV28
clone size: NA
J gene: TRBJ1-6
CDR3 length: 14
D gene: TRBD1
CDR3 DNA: TGTGCCAGCAGTCCCGGGGGACAGAATTCACCCCTCCACTTT
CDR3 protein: CASSPGGQNSPLHF

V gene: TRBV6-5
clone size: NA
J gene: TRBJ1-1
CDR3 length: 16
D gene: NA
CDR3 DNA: TGTGCCAGCAGTTACAGCAGTTTCCCCTTGAACACTGAAGCTTTCTTT
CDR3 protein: CASSYSSFPLNTEAFF

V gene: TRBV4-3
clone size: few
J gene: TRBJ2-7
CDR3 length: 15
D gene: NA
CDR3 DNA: TGCGCCAGCAGCCAAGAGGCCGGGTCCTCCTACGAGCAGTACTTC
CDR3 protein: CASSQEAGSSYEQYF

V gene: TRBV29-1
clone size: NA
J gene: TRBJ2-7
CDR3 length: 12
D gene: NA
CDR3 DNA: TGCAGCGTCCGAGGACTCTTATACGAGCAGTACTTC
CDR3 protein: CSVRGLLYEQYF

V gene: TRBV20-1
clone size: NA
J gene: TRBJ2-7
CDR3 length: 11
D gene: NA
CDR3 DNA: TGCAGTGTCCCCGGCGTGTACGAGCAGTACTTC
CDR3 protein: CSVPGVYEQYF

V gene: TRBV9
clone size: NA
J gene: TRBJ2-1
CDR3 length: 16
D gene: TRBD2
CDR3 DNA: TGTGCCAGCAGCGTAGAGTTGACTAGCAATTCCAATGAGCAGTTCTTC
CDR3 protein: CASSVELTSNSNEQFF

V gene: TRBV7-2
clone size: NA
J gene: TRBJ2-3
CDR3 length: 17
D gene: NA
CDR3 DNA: TGTGCCAGCAGCTTAGCCCCCTCTTGGAAAAGGACAGATACGCAGTATTTT
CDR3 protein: CASSLAPSWKRTDTQYF

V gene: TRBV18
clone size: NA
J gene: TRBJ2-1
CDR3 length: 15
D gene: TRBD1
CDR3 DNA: TGTGCCAGCTCTCGACAGGGACAATTTTACAATGAGCAGTTCTTC
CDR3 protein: CASSRQGQFYNEQFF

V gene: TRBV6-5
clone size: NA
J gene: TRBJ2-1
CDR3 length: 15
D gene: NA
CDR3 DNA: TGTGCCAGCAGCCTCGTGGGGAGCTCCTACAATGAGCAGTTCTTC
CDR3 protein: CASSLVGSSYNEQFF

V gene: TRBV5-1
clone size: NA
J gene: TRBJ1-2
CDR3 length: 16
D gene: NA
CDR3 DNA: TGCGCCAGCAGCTACAGCGGAGACAGGCCATTGGGCGGCTACACCTTC
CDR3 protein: CASSYSGDRPLGGYTF

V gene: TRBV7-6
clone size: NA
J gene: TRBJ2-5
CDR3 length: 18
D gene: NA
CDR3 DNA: TGTGCCAGCAGCTTAGCGGTTTTCTCCAGGGGACGGGAAGAGACCCAGTACTTC
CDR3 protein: CASSLAVFSRGREETQYF

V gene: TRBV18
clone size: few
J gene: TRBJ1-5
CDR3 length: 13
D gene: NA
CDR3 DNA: TGTGCCAGCTCACCGTTGCGTTCACGGCCCCAGCATTTT
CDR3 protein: CASSPLRSRPQHF

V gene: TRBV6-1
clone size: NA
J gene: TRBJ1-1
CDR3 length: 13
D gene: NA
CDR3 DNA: TGTGCCAGCTCGACAGGAATGAACACTGAAGCTTTCTTT
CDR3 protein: CASSTGMNTEAFF

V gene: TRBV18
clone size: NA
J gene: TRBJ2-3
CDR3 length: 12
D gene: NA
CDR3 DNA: TGTGCCAGCTCACCACAGGGAGATACGCAGTATTTT
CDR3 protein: CASSPQGDTQYF

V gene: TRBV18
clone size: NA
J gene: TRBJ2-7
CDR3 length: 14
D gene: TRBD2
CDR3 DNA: TGTGCCAGCACAGAGCGGGAGTGGTCCTACGAGCAGTACTTC
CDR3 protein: CASTEREWSYEQYF

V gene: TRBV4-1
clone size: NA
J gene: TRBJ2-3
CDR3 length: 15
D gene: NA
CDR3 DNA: TGCGCCAGCAGCCAAGAAGGGGGGGCGGGCGATACGCAGTATTTT
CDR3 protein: CASSQEGGAGDTQYF